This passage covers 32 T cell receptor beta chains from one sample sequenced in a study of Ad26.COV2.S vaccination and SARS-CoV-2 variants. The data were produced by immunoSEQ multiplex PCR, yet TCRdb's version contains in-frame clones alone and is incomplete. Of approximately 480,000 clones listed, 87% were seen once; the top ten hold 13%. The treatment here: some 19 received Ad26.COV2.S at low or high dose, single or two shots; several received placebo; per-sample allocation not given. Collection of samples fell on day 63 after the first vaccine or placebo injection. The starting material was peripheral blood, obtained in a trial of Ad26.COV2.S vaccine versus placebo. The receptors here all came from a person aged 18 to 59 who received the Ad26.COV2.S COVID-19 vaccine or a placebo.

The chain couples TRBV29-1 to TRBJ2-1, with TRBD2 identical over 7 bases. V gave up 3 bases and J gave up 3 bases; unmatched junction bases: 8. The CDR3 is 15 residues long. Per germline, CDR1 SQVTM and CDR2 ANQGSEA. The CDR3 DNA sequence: TGCAGCGTTGACGGGGCGGGAGCGTTCTACAATGAGCAGTTCTTC. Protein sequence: CSVDGAGAFYNEQFF.

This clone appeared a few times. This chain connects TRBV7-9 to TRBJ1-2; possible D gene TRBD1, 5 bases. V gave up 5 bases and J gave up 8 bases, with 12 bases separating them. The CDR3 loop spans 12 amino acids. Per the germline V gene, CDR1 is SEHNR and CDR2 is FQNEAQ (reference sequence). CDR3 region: CASSQGTRGYTF. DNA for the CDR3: TGTGCCAGCAGCCAAGGGACTCGCGGCTACACCTTC.

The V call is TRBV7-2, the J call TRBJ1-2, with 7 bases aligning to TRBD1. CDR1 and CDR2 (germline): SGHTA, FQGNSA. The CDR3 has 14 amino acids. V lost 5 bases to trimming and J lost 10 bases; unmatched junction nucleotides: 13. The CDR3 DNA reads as TGTGCCAGCAGCACGGGGGACAGTCGTCAGTTCTACACCTTC. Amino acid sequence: CASSTGDSRQFYTF. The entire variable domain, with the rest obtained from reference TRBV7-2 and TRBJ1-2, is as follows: GAGVSQSPSNKVTEKGKDVELRCDPISGHTALYWYRQSLGQGLEFLIYFQGNSAPDKSGLPSDRFSAERTGGSVSTLTIQRTQQEDSAVYLCASSTGDSRQFYTFGSGTRLTVV.

The CDR3 DNA follows: TGTGCCAGCAGCTTCTACTTGAGCTCCTACAATGAGCAGTTCTTC. Amino acid sequence: CASSFYLSSYNEQFF. This sequence joins TRBV13 and TRBJ2-1; no clear D. Trimming left V 3 bases short and J 0 bases short, with 9 bases between. The CDR3 is 15 amino acids. Germline V gene lookup returns CDR1 PRHDT and CDR2 FYEKMQ (reference sequence).

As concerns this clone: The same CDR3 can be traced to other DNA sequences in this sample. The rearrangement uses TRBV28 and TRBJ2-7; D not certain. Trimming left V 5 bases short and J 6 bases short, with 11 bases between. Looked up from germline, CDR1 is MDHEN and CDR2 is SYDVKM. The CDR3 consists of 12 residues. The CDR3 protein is CASSLSQTEQYF. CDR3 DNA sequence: TGTGCCAGCAGTCTATCTCAAACCGAGCAGTACTTC. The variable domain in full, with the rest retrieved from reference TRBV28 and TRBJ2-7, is DVKVTQSSRYLVKRTGEKVFLECVQDMDHENMFWYRQDPGLGLRLIYFSYDVKMKEKGDIPEGYSVSREKKERFSLILESASTNQTSMYLCASSLSQTEQYFGPGTRLTVT.

CDR3 sequence reads: CASSPTGPFTDTQYF. The CDR3 bases are TGTGCCAGCTCACCGACAGGGCCCTTCACAGATACGCAGTATTTT. The gene calls are TRBV18 and TRBJ2-3, with TRBD1 matching 7 bases. The length of the CDR3 is 15 residues. V lost 3 bases to trimming and J lost 2 bases; unmatched junction nucleotides: 5. The germline gives CDR1 KGHSH, CDR2 LQKENI.

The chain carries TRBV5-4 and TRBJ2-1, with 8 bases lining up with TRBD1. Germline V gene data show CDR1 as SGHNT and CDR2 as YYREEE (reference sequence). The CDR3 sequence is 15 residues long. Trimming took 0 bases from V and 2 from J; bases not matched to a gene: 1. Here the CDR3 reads CASSLDRGTYNEQFF. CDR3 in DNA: TGTGCCAGCAGCTTGGACAGGGGGACCTACAATGAGCAGTTCTTC.

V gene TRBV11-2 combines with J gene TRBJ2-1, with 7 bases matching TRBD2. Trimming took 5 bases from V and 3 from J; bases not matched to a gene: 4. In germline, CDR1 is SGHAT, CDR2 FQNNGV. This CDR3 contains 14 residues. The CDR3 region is CASSKRDFYNEQFF. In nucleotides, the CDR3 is TGTGCCAGCAGCAAGCGGGACTTCTACAATGAGCAGTTCTTC.

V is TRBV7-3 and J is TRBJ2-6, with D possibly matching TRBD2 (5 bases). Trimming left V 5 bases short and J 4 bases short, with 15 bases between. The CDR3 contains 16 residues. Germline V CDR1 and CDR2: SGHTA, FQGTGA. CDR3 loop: CASSPFRGAGANVLTF. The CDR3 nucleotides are TGTGCCAGCAGCCCTTTCCGGGGAGCGGGGGCCAACGTCCTGACTTTC.

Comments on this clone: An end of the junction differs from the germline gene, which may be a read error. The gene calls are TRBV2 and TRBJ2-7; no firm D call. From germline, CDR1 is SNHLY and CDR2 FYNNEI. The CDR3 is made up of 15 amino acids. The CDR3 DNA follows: TGTGCCAGCGGTGAGGCGCAGGTAAAATCCTACGAGCAGTACTTC. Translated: CASGEAQVKSYEQYF.

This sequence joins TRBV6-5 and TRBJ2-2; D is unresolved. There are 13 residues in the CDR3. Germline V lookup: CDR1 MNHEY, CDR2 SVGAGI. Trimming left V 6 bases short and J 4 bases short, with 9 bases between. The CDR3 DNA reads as TGTGCCAGCAGCAAGGTGCGCACCGGGGAGCTGTTTTTT. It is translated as CASSKVRTGELFF.

Written as DNA, the CDR3 is TGTGCCAGCAGCCGTATGGGGCAGGGGGCGAACGAGCAGTACTTC. The encoded protein is CASSRMGQGANEQYF. J is TRBJ2-7 and V is TRBV6-5; TRBD1 agrees at 8 bases. J gave up 5 bases and V 6 bases, and 12 bases lay outside the gene matches. The CDR3 contains 15 residues. Per the germline V gene, CDR1 is MNHEY and CDR2 is SVGAGI.

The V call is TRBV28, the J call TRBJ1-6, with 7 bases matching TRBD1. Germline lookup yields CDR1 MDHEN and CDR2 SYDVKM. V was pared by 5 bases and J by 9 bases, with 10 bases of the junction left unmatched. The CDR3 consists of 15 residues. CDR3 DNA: TGTGCCAGCAGTCCGAGGGGGGGACAGACTTCACCCCTCCACTTT. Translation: CASSPRGGQTSPLHF.

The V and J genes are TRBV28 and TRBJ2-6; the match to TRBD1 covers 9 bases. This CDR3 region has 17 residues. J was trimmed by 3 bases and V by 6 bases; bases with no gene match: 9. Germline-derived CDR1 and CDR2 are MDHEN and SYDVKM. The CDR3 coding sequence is TGTGCCAGCAGCCCCGGGACAGGGTTTGGTGGGGCCAACGTCCTGACTTTC. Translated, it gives CASSPGTGFGGANVLTF. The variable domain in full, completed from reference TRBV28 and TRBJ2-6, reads DVKVTQSSRYLVKRTGEKVFLECVQDMDHENMFWYRQDPGLGLRLIYFSYDVKMKEKGDIPEGYSVSREKKERFSLILESASTNQTSMYLCASSPGTGFGGANVLTFGAGSRLTVL.

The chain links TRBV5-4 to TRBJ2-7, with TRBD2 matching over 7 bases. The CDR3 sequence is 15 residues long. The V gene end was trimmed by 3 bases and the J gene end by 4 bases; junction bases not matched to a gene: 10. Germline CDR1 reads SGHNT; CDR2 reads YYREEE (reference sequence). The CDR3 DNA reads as TGTGCCAGCAGCTCCACTAGTGGGGGGGGGTACGAGCAGTACTTC. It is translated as CASSSTSGGGYEQYF.

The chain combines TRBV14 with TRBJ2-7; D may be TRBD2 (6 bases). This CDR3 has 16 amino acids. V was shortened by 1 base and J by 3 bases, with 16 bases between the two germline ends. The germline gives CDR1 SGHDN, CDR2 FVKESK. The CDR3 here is CASSQGVGLENYEQYF. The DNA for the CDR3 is TGTGCCAGCAGCCAAGGAGTGGGACTTGAAAACTACGAGCAGTACTTC.

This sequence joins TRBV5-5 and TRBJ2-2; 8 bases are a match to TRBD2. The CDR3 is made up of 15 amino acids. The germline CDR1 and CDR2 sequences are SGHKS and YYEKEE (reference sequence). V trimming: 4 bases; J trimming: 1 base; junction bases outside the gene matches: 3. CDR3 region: CASSTLAGNTGELFF. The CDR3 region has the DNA TGTGCCAGCAGCACCCTAGCGGGGAACACCGGGGAGCTGTTTTTT. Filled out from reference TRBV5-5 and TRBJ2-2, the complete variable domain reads DAGVTQSPTHLIKTRGQQVTLRCSPISGHKSVSWYQQVLGQGPQFIFQYYEKEERGRGNFPDRFSARQFPNYSSELNVNALLLGDSALYLCASSTLAGNTGELFFGEGSRLTVL.

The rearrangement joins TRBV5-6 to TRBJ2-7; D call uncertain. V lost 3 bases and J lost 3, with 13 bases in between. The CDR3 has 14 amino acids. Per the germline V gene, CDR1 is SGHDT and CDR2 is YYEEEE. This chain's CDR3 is CASSSLHGNYEQYF. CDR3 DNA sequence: TGTGCCAGCAGCTCTTTACATGGAAACTACGAGCAGTACTTC.

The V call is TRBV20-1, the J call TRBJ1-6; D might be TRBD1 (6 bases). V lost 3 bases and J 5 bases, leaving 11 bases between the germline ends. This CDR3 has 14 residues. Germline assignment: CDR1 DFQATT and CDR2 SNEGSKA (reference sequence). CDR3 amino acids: CSASHRQDNSPLHF. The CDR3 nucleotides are TGCAGTGCTAGTCATAGACAGGATAATTCACCCCTCCACTTT.

The CDR3 nucleotides read TGCGCCAGCAGCTTGGGGGTTATTGACGGGGCTGTGCCAGCGACTAATGAAAAACTGTTTTTT. This codes for CASSLGVIDGAVPATNEKLFF. This chain uses TRBV5-1 with TRBJ1-4; D perhaps matches TRBD1 (5 bases). The CDR3 extends over 21 amino acids. Deletions cut 0 bases from V and 2 bases from J, with 26 bases between. CDR1 SGHRS and CDR2 YFSETQ come from the germline V gene.

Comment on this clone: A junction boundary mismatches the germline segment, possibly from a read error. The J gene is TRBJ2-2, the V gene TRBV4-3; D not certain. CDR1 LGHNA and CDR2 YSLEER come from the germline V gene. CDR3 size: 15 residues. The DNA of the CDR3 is TGCGCCAGCAGCCCGATCCCGACGAATACCGGGGAGCTGTTTTTT. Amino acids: CASSPIPTNTGELFF.

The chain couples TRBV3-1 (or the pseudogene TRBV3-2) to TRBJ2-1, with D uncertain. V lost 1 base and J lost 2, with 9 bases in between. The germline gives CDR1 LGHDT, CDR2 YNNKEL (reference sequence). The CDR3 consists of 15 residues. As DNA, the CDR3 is TGTGCCAGCAGCCAAGGTGGGGAACCCTACAATGAGCAGTTCTTC. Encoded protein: CASSQGGEPYNEQFF.

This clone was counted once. The CDR3 DNA reads as TGTGCCAGTAGTATAGCGGCAGACATACAAGAGACCCAGTACTTC. Translated: CASSIAADIQETQYF. This rearrangement joins TRBV19 to TRBJ2-5, with D uncertain. Germline CDR1 is LNHDA and CDR2 is SQIVND (reference sequence). The V gene lost 1 base and the J gene lost 2 bases, with 11 bases spanning the gap. This CDR3 comprises 15 residues.

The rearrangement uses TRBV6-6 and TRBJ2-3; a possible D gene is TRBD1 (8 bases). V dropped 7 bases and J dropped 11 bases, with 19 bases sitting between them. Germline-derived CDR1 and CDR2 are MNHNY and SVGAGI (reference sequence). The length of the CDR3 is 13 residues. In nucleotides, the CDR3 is TGTGCCAGCACCGACAGGGGCAGGGGGGGGCAGTATTTT. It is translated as CASTDRGRGGQYF.

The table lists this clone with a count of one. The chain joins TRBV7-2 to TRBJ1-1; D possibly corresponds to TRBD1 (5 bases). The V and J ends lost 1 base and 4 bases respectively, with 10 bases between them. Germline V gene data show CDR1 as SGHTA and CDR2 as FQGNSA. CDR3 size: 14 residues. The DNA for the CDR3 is TGTGCCAGCAGCTTAGACATCGGGGGCACTGAAGCTTTCTTT. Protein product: CASSLDIGGTEAFF.

This chain's CDR3 is CASSLGQPLEQYF. The CDR3 DNA is TGTGCCAGCTCACTGGGACAGCCCCTCGAGCAGTACTTC. The chain combines TRBV18 with TRBJ2-7; 7 nucleotides align to TRBD1. From germline, CDR1 is KGHSH and CDR2 LQKENI. J gave up 6 bases and V 4 bases, and 6 bases lay outside the gene matches. CDR3 length: 13 residues.

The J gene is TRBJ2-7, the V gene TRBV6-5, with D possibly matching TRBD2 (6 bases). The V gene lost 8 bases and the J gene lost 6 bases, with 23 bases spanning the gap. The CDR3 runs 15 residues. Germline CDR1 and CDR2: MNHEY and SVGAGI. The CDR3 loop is CASSFSDRGRTEQYF. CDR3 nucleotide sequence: TGTGCCAGCTCCTTCAGCGACAGAGGGAGGACCGAGCAGTACTTC.

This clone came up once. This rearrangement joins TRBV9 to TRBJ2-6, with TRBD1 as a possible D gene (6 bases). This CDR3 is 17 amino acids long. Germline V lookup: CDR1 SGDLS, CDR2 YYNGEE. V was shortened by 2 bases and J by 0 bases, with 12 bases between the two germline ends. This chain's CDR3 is CASSVHRVASGANVLTF. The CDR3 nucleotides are TGTGCCAGCAGCGTCCACAGGGTGGCCTCTGGGGCCAACGTCCTGACTTTC.

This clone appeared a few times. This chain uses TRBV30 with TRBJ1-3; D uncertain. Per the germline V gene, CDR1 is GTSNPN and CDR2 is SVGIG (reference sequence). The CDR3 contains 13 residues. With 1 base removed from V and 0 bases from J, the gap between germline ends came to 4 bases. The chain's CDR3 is CAWSDFSGNTIYF. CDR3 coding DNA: TGTGCCTGGAGTGATTTCTCTGGAAACACCATATATTTT.

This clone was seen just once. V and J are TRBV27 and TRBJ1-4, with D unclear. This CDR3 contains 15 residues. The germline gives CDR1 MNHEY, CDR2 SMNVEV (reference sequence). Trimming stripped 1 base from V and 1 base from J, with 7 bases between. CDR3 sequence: CASSLLAGTNEKLFF. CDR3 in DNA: TGTGCCAGCAGTTTATTAGCGGGAACTAATGAAAAACTGTTTTTT.

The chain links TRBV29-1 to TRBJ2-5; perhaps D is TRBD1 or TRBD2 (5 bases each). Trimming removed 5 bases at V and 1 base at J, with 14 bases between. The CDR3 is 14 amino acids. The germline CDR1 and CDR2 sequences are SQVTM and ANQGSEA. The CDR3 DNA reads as TGCAGCGTTTCCCCCGGGGCCAGCCAAGAGACCCAGTACTTC. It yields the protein CSVSPGASQETQYF.

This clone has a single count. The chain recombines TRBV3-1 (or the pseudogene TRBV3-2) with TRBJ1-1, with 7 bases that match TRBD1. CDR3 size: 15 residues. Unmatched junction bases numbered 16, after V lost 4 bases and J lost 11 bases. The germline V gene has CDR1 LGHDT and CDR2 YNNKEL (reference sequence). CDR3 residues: CASSRGQVYTQGAFF. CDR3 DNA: TGTGCCAGCAGCCGAGGACAGGTTTATACCCAAGGGGCTTTCTTT.